This is a list of T cell receptor beta chains from one sample in a study of early stage breast cancer tumors. Generated by immunoSEQ multiplex PCR, the TCRdb table keeps only in-frame clones and is missing some. The sample lists a few thousand clones; just over 70% were seen once. What was sequenced was breast tumor tissue. Every receptor here comes from a person aged 55 to 75 with breast cancer. Each CDR3 is given with its conserved first and last residue. Size is omitted from some rows. Given values are once, few, many or a class for expanded clones.

TRBJ1-2	-	TRBV5-3	CARSLRLRLNYGYTF
TRBJ2-3	-	TRBV27	CASKSGGGTDTQYF
TRBJ1-4	-	TRBV25-1	CASSATGLEKLFF
TRBJ2-5	-	TRBV14	CASSQDRRGALKQPQETQYF
TRBJ1-2	-	TRBV4-2	CASSPSLTGGYDGYTF
TRBJ2-3	-	TRBV5-1	CASSSLPTDTQYF
TRBJ2-5	-	TRBV6-1	CASIGGGAGETQYF
TRBJ2-2	-	TRBV10-3	CAIRTLAGNTGELFF
TRBJ2-3	-	TRBV29-1	CSVVRTSSTDTQYF
TRBJ2-1	few	TRBV5-4	CASSRPGQGANEQFF
TRBJ2-7	-	TRBV2	CASSGSSWEQYF
TRBJ1-6	-	TRBV10-3	CAISDGVGSPLHF
TRBJ2-5	-	TRBV19	CATKLGETQYF
TRBJ1-3	-	TRBV7-6	CASSLAGYSSGNTIYF
TRBJ1-2	once	TRBV6-1	CATKAAGYTF
TRBJ2-3	-	TRBV27	CATVPLAGGRNTQYF
TRBJ1-1	-	TRBV5-8	CASSLNWGLEAFF
TRBJ2-2	-	TRBV18	CASSPGRPNTGELFF
TRBJ2-5	-	TRBV6-1	CASSEARVEPVETQYF
TRBJ2-3	large	TRBV9	CASSPGDTYTDTQYF
TRBJ2-2	-	TRBV7-2	CAIRGPGELFF
TRBJ2-3	-	TRBV7-3	CASSLFGGEGDTQYF
TRBJ1-3	-	TRBV11-2	CASSLLGVSSGNTIYF
TRBJ2-3	-	TRBV29-1	CSVESGGTDTQYF
TRBJ1-2	-	TRBV4-1	CASSPFMTGYGYTF
TRBJ2-3	-	TRBV18	CASSSLLDYTDTQYF
TRBJ1-5	-	TRBV5-6	CASSLTVSSNQPQHF
TRBJ1-1	-	TRBV19	CASNDPGQGRNTEAFF
TRBJ2-5	-	TRBV28	CASSPRLRGETQYF
TRBJ1-2	few	TRBV7-9	CASSPGATIGYTF
TRBJ2-2	once	TRBV9	CASSTRWEGPGELFF
TRBJ1-2	-	TRBV6-1	CASRNRGEGYGYTF
TRBJ2-1	medium-sized	TRBV19	CASSILDRGPDEQFF
TRBJ1-2	-	TRBV28	CASSLFSGGKYGYTF
TRBJ2-7	-	TRBV11-2	CASSLLLGNYEQYF
TRBJ1-4	-	TRBV28	CASSSRQGPNEKLFF
TRBJ2-1	-	TRBV5-5	CASSLEGLAINEQFF
TRBJ2-5	-	TRBV5-1	CASSLRDSGGPQETQYF
TRBJ1-2	few	TRBV2	CASTRRGSNYGYTF
TRBJ1-3	-	TRBV4-1	CASSQDLLVGGNTIYF
TRBJ1-1	-	TRBV4-3	CASSQDLVGTVNTEAFF
TRBJ1-1	few	TRBV4-2	CASSQRQGEDTEAFF
TRBJ1-5	-	TRBV19	CASDRADRGKPQHF
TRBJ1-2	-	TRBV5-5	CASSLAAGLYGYTF
TRBJ1-6	-	TRBV6-1	CASSEPSPTLHF
TRBJ1-5	-	TRBV5-1	CASSPGDSLGPQHF
TRBJ2-3	-	TRBV27	CASSFGSPDTQYF
TRBJ1-3	-	TRBV7-9	CASPGDPSGNTIYF
TRBJ2-4	once	TRBV11-3	CASSIDARGLQYF
TRBJ2-2	-	TRBV28	CASSLSLEGTGELFF
TRBJ2-3	-	TRBV7-3	CASSLRGASTDTQYF
TRBJ2-7	-	TRBV27	CASSLLPGLVYEQYF
TRBJ2-2	-	TRBV27	CASIPRGTGSTGELFF
TRBJ1-5	-	TRBV9	CASSVASNQPQHF
TRBJ2-1	-	TRBV5-1	CASSLQGLAYNEQFF
TRBJ2-5	once	TRBV9	CASSVVGQETQYF
TRBJ2-3	-	TRBV13	CASLLREGTDTQYF
TRBJ2-2	-	TRBV28	CASSSTGLENTGELFF
TRBJ1-4	-	TRBV6-6	CASSYMGATNEKLFF